Reported below is one TCR beta chain. The CDR3 spans 13 residues. Trimming took 5 bases from V and 8 from J, leaving 15 bases between them. This sample stems from a study of blood T cell repertoires in COVID-19. Study overall: Some COVID-19 samples were acute and others convalescent; all came from the United States, Italy and Spain. The cDNA or gDNA used as material had been derived from T cells, B-cell-depleted T cells, or PBMCs.

Authors' methods: The assay estimated nucleated cells by amplifying reference gene primers. Sequencing was performed with immunoSEQ multiplex PCR; in TCRdb, only in-frame clones are kept and a portion is missing. V, J and clone size are taken as reported in that table, and D and trimming were inferred from the DNA itself. The data hold about 45,000 clones, with roughly 80% observed a single time. This TCR derives from a man in his 70s with acute or convalescent COVID-19. The chain recombines TRBV12-3 or TRBV12-4 with TRBJ1-2, with D possibly TRBD1 on 6 matching bases. Sequenced sample: peripheral blood. CDR3 loop: CASSPTYTGGYTF. DNA of the CDR3: TGTGCCAGCAGTCCAACCTATACAGGGGGCTACACCTTC.